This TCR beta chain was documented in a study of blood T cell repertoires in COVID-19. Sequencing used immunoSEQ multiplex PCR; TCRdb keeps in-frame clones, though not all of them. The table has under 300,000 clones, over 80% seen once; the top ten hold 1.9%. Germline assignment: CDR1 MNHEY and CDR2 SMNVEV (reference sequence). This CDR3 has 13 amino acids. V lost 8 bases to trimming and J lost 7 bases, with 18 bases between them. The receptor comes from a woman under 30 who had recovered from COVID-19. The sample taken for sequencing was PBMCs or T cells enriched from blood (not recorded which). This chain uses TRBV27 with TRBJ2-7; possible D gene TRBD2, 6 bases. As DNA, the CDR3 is TGTGCCAGCGCTTCCGGGGGTTTTAGGGAGCAGTACTTC. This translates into CASASGGFREQYF.